This entry is about one T cell receptor beta chain. Its target is not known. The sample belongs to a study of OX40 agonist ivuxolimab in advanced cancers. Study details: There were three patients with partial responses, one having hepatocellular carcinoma and two cutaneous melanoma. Whole-study findings and limits: In the 0.1 to 3.0 mg/kg range, CD4+ and CD8+ blood T cells had expanded clonally by week 6.

Germline CDR1 SEHNR, CDR2 FQNEAQ (reference sequence). CDR3 length: 14 residues. V lost 5 bases and J 5 bases, leaving 15 bases between the germline ends. Patients who had autoimmune disease history or got systemic immunosuppression were left out. Here immunoSEQ multiplex PCR was the method, and the copy in TCRdb shows in-frame clones only, minus some. This table holds tens of thousands of clones, under 90% found once. The clonotype comes from an adult with an advanced solid tumor such as melanoma, head and neck, liver or kidney cancer. The source material was CD4+ or CD8+ T cells sorted from blood, sampled in a trial of the OX40 agonist ivuxolimab. The chain uses TRBV7-9 and TRBJ2-5; tentative D call: TRBD1 (8 bases). The CDR3 bases are TGTGCCAGCAGCCCCGGACAGGGAGGGGAGACCCAGTACTTC. Amino acid sequence: CASSPGQGGETQYF.